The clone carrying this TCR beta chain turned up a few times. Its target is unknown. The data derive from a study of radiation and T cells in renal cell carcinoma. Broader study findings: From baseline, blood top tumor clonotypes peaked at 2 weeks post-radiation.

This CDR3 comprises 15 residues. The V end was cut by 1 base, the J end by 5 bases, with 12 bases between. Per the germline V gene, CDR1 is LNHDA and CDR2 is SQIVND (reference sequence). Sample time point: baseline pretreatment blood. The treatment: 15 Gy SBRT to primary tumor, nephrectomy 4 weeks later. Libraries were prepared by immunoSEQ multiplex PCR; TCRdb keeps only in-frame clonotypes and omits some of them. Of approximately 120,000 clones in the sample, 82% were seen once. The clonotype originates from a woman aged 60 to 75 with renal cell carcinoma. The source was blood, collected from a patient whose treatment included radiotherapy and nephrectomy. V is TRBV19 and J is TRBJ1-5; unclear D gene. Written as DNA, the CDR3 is TGTGCCAGTAGTATAGCAAAACAGTTTTATCAGCCCCAGCATTTT. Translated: CASSIAKQFYQPQHF. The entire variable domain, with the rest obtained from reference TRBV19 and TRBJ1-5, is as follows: DGGITQSPKYLFRKEGQNVTLSCEQNLNHDAMYWYRQDPGQGLRLIYYSQIVNDFQKGDIAEGYSVSREKKESFPLTVTSAQKNPTAFYLCASSIAKQFYQPQHFGDGTRLSIL.